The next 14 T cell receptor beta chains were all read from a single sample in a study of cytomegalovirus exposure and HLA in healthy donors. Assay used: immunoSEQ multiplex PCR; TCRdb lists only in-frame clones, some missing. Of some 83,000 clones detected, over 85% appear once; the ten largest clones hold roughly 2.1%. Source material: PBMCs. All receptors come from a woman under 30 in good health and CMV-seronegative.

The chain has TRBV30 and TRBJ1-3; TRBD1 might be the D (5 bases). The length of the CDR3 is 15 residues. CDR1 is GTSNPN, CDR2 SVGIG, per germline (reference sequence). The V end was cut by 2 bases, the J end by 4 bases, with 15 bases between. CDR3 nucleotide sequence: TGTGCCTGGAGTACTCCACGGACACTAGGAAACACCATATATTTT. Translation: CAWSTPRTLGNTIYF.

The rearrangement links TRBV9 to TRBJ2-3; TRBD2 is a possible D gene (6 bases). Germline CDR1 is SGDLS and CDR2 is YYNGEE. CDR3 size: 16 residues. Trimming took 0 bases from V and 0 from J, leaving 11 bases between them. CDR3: CASSVVPGLSTDTQYF. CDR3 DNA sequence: TGTGCCAGCAGCGTAGTACCGGGACTGAGCACAGATACGCAGTATTTT.

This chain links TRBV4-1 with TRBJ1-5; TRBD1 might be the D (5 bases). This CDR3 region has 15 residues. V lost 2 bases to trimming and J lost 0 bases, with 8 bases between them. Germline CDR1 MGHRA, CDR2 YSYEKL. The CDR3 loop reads CASSQTQVSNQPQHF. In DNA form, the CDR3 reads TGCGCCAGCAGCCAAACACAGGTTAGCAATCAGCCCCAGCATTTT.

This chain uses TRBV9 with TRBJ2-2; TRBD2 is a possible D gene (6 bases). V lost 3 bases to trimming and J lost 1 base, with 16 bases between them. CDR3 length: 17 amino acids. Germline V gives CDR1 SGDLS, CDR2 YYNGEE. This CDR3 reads CASSALGLSRNTGELFF. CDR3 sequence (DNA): TGTGCCAGCAGCGCCCTAGGACTATCCAGGAACACCGGGGAGCTGTTTTTT.

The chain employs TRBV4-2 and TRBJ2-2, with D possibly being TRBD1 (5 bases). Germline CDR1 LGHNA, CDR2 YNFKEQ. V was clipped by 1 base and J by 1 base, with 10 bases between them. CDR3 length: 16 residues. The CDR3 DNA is TGTGCCAGCAGCCAAGGTCCTCAGGGGAACACCGGGGAGCTGTTTTTT. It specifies CASSQGPQGNTGELFF.

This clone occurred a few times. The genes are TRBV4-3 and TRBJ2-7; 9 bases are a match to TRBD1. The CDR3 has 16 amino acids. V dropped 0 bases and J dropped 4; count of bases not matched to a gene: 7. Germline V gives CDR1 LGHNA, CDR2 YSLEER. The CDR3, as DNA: TGCGCCAGCAGCCAAGAAGAGGGACAGGGCGGGTACGAGCAGTACTTC. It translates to CASSQEEGQGGYEQYF.

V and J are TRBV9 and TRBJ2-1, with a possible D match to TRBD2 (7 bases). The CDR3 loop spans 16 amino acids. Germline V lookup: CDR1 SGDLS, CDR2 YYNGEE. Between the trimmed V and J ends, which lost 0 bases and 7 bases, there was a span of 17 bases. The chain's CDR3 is CASSVGPAGRGNEQFF. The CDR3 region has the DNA TGTGCCAGCAGCGTAGGTCCAGCGGGAAGGGGGAATGAGCAGTTCTTC.

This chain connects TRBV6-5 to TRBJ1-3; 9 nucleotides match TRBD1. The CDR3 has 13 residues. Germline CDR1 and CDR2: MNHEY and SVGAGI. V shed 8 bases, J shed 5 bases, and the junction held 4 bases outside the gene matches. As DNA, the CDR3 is TGTGCCAGCGGACAGGGGATGCGAAACACCATATATTTT. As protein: CASGQGMRNTIYF.

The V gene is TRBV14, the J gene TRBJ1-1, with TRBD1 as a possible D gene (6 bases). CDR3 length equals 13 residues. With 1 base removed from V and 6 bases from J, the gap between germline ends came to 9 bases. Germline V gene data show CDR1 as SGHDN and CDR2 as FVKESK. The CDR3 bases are TGTGCCAGCAGCCAAGTCAGGGGCGCTGAAGCTTTCTTT. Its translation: CASSQVRGAEAFF.

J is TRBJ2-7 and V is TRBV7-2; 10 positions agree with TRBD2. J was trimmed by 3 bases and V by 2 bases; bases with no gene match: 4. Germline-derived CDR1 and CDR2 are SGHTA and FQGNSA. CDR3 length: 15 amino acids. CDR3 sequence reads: CASSLLAGDNYEQYF. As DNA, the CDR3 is TGTGCCAGCAGCTTACTAGCGGGGGACAACTACGAGCAGTACTTC.

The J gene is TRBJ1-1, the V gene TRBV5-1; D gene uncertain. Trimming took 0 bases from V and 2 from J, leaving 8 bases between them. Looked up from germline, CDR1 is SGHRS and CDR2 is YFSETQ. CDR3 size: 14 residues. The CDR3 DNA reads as TGCGCCAGCAGCTTGGACAGCAGAAACACTGAAGCTTTCTTT. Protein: CASSLDSRNTEAFF. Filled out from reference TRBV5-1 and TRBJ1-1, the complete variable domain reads KAGVTQTPRYLIKTRGQQVTLSCSPISGHRSVSWYQQTPGQGLQFLFEYFSETQRNKGNFPGRFSGRQFSNSRSEMNVSTLELGDSALYLCASSLDSRNTEAFFGQGTRLTVV.

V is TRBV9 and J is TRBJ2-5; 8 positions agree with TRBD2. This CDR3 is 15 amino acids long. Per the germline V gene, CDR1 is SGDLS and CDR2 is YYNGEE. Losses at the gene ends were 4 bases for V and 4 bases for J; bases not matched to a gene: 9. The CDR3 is CASSPLLSGGETQYF. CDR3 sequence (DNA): TGTGCCAGCAGCCCCCTACTGAGCGGGGGAGAGACCCAGTACTTC.

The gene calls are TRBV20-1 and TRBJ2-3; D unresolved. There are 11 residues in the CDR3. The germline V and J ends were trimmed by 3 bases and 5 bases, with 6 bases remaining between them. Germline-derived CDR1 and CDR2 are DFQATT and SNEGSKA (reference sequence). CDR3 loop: CSARREDTQYF. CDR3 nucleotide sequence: TGCAGTGCTAGGAGAGAAGATACGCAGTATTTT.

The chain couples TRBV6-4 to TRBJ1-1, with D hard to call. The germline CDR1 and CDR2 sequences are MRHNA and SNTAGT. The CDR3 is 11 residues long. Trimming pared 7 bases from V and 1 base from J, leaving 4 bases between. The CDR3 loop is CASISNTEAFF. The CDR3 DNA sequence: TGTGCCAGCATATCGAACACTGAAGCTTTCTTT.